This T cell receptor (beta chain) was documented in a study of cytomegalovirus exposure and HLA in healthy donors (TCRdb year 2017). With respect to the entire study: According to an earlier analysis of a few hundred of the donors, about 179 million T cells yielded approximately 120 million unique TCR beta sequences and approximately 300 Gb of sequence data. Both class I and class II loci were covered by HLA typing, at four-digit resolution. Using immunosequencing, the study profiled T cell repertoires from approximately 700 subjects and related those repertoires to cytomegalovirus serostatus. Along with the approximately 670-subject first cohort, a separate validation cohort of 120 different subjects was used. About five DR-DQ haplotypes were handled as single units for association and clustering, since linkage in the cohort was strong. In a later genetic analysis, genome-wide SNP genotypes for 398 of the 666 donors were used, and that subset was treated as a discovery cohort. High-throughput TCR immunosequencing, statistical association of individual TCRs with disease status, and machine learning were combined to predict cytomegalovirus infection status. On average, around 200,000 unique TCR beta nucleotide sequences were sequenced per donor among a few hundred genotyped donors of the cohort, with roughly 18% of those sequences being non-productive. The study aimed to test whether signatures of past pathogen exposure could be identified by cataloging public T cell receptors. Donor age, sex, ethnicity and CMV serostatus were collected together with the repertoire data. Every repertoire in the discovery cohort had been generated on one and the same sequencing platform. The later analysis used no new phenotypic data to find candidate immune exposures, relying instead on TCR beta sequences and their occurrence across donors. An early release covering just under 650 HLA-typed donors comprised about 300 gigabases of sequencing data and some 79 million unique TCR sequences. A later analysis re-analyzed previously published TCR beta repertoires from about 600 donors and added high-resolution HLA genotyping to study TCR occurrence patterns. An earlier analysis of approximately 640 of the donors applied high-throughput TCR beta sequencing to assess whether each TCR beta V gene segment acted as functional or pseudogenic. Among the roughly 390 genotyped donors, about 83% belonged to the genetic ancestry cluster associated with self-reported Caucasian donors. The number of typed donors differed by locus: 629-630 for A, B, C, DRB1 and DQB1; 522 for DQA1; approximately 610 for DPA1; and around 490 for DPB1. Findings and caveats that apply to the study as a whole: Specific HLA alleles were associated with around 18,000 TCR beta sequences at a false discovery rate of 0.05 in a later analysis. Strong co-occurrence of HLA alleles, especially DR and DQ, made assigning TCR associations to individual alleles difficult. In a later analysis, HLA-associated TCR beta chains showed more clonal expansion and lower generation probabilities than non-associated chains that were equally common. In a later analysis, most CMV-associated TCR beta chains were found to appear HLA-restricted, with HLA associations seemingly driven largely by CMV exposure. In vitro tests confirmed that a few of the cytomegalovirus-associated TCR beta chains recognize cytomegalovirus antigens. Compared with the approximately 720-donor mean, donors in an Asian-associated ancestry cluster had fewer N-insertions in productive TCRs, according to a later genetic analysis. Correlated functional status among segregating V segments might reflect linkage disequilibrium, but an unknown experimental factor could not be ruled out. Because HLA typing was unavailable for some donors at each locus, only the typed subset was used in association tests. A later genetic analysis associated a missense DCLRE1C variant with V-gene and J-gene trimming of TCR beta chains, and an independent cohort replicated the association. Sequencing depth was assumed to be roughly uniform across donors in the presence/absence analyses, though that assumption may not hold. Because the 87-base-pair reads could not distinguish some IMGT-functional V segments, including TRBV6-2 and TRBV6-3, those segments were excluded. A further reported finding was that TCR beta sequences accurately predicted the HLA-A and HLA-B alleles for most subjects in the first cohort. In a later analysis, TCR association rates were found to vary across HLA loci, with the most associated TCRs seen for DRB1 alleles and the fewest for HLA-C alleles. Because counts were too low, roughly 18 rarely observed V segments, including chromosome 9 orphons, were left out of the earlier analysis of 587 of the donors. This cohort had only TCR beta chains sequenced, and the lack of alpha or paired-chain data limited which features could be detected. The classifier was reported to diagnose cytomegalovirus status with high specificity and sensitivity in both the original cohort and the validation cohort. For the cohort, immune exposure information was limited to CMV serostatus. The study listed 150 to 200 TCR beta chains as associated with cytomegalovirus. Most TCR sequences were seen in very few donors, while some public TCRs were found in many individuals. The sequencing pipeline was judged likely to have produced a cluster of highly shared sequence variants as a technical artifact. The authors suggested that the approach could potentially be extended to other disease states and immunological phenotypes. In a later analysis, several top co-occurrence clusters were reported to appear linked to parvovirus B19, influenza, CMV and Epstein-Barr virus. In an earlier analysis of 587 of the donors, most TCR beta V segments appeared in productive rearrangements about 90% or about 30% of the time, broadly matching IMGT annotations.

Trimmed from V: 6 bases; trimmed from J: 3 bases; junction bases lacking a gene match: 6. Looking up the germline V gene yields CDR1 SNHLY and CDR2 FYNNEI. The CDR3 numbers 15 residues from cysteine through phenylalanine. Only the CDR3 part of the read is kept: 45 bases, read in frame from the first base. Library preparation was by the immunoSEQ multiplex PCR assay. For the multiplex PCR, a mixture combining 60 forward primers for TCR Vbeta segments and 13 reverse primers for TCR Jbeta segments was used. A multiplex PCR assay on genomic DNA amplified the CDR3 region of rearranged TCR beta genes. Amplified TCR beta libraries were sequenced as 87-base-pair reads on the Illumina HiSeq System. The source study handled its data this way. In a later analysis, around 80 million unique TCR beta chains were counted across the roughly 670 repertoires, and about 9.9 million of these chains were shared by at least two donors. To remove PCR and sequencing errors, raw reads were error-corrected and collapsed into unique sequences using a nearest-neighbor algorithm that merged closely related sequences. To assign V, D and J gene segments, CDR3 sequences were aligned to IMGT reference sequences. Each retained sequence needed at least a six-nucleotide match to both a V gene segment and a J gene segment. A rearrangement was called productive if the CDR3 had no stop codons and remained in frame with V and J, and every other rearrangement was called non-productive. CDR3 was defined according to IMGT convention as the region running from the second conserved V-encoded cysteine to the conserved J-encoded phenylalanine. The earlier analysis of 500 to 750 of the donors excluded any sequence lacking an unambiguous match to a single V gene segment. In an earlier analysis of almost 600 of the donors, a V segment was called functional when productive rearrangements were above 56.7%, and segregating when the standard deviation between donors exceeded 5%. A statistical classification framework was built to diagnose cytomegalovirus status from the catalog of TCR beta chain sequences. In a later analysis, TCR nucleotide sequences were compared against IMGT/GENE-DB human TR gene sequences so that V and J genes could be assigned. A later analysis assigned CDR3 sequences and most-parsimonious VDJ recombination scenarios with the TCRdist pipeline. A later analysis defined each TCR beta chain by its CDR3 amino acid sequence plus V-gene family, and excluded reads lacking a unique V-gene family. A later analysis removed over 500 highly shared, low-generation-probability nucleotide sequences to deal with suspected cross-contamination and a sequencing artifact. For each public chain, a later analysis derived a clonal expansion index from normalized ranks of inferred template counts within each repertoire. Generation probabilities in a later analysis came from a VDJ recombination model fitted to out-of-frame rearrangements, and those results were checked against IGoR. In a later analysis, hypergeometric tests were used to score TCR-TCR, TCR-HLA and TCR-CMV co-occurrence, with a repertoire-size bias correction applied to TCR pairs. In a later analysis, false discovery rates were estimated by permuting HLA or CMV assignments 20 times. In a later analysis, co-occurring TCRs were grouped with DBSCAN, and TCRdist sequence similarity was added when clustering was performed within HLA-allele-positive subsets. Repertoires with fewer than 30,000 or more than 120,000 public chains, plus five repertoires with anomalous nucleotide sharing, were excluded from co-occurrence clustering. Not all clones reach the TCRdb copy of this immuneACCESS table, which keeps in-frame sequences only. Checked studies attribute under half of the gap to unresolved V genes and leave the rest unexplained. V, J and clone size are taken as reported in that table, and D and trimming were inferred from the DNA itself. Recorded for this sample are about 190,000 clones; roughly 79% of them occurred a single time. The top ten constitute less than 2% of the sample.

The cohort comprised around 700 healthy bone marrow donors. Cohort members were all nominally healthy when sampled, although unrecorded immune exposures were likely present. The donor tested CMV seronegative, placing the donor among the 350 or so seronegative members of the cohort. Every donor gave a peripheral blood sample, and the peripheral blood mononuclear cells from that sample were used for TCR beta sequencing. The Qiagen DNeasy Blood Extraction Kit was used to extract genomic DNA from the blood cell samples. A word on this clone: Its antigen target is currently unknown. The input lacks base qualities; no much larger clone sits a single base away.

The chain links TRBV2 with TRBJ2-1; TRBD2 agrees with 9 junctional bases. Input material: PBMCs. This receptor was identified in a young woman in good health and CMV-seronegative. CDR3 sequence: CASRSGTSYYNEQFF. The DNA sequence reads TGTGCCAGCAGGTCCGGGACTAGCTACTACAATGAGCAGTTCTTC.